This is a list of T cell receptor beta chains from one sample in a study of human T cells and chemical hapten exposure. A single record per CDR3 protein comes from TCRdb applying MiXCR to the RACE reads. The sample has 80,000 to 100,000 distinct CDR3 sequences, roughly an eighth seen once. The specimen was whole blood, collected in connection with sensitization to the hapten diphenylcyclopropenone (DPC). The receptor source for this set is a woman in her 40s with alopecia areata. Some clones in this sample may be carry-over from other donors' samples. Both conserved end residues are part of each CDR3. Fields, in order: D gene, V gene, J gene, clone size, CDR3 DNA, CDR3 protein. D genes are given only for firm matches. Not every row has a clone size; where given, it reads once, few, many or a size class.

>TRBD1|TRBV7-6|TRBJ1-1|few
TGTGCCAGCAGCTTAGGGTTCGGGACAGGGAAGGGCACTGAAGCTTTCTTT
CASSLGFGTGKGTEAFF
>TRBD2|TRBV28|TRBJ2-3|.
TGTGCCAGCGAGCGGGAGGGCACAGATACGCAGTATTTT
CASEREGTDTQYF
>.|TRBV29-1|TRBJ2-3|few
TGCAGCGTTGCTGAGGGGACGACAGATACGCAGTATTTT
CSVAEGTTDTQYF
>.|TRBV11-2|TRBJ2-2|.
TGTGCCAGCAGCCCCTTCTTTGAGAACACCGGGGAGCTGTTTTTT
CASSPFFENTGELFF
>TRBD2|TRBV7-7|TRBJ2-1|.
TGTGCTAGCAGCTCGACTAGCGGGAGTTCCTACAATGAGCAGTTCTTC
CASSSTSGSSYNEQFF
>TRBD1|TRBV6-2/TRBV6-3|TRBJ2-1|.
TGTGCCAGCAGCCCCAGTGCTTGGAAGGGGGCCCATTCCTACAATGAGCAGTTCTTC
CASSPSAWKGAHSYNEQFF
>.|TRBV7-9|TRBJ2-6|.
TGTGCCGGTAGCGGGACAGGTTCCCCTGGGGCCAACGTCCTGACTTTC
CAGSGTGSPGANVLTF
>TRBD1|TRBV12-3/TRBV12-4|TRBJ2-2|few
TGTGCCAGCAGTACCACTGATGAGGGGGCGGAAGTCTTGTTTTTT
CASSTTDEGAEVLFF
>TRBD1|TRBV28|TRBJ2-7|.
TGTGCCAGCAGTTTATTCCGGGGACAGGGCCACGAGCAGTACTTC
CASSLFRGQGHEQYF
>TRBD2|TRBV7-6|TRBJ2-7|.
TGTGCCAGCAGCTCCGGGACTAGTCGCGAGCAGTACTTC
CASSSGTSREQYF
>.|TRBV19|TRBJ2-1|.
TGTGCCAGTAGTATAGACCTCGACAGTTACAATGAGCAGTTCTTC
CASSIDLDSYNEQFF
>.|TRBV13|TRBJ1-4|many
TGTGCCAGCAGGGAAAAGGGGGGTAATGAAAAACTGTTTTTT
CASREKGGNEKLFF
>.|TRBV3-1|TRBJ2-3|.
TGTGCCGGCAGCCAAGACTGGGCGGCTAATACGCAGTATTTT
CAGSQDWAANTQYF
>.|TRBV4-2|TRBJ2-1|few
TGTGCCAGCAGCCAATCTGTAGCGGCATCCAACAATGAGCAGTTCTTC
CASSQSVAASNNEQFF
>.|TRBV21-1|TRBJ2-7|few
TGTGCCAGCAGCAATCCTTCTAGCGGGAGTTCACCCTACGAGCAGTACTTC
CASSNPSSGSSPYEQYF
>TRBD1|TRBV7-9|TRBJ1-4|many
TGTGCCAGCAGTCCTCCGGCGGACAGGGGTGAAAAACTGTTTTTT
CASSPPADRGEKLFF
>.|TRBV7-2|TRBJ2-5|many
TGTGCCAGCAGCCCCCGACTAGAAGAGACCCAGTACTTC
CASSPRLEETQYF
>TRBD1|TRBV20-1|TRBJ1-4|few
TGCAGTGCTACACTCCGGGACAGGGGTGTTATTAATGAAAAACTGTTTTTT
CSATLRDRGVINEKLFF
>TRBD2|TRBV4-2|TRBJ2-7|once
TGTGCCAGCAGCCAAGCGTCCGGGACTAGCGGTTACGAGCAGTACTTC
CASSQASGTSGYEQYF
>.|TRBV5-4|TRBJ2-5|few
TGTGCCAGCAGCTCGGGTCCTCAAGAGACCCAGTACTTC
CASSSGPQETQYF
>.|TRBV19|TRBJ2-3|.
TGTGCCAGTAGTACTTTGGACTTCGCGGCAGATACGCAGTATTTT
CASSTLDFAADTQYF
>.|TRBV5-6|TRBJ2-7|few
TGTGCCAGCAGCTTGGACCAGGGCGCCTACGAGCAGTACTTC
CASSLDQGAYEQYF
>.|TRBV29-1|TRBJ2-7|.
TGCAGCGGGGAGTCAGGGGCGGGGGAGCAGTACTTC
CSGESGAGEQYF
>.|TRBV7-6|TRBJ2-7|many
TGTGCCAGCAGCTTAGGACGGGGGGAGCAGTACTTC
CASSLGRGEQYF
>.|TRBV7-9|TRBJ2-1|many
TGTGCCAGCAGCCTCCGTGAGCAGTTCTTC
CASSLREQFF
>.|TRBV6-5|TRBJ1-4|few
TGTGCCAGCAGCCCCGGAAGGGAAAAACTGTTTTTT
CASSPGREKLFF
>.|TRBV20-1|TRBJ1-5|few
TGCAGTGCTAGTAGGGGATTCAATCAGCCCCAGCATTTT
CSASRGFNQPQHF
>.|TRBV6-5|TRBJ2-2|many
TGTGCCAGCTCGGGGGCACCGAGCACCGGGGAGCTGTTTTTT
CASSGAPSTGELFF
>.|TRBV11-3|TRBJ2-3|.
TGTGCCAGCAGCAGAAACGGACTTAACACAGATACGCAGTATTTT
CASSRNGLNTDTQYF
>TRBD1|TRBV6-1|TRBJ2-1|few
TGTGCCAGCAACCCTCCGGGACAGGTGTACAATGAGCAGTTCTTC
CASNPPGQVYNEQFF
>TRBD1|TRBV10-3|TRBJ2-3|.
TGTGCCATCAGTGACGGACAGGGTGGACCAGATACGCAGTATTTT
CAISDGQGGPDTQYF
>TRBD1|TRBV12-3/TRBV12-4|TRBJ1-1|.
TGTGCCAGCAGTTTCAGGGGGCTAATGAACACTGAAGCTTTCTTT
CASSFRGLMNTEAFF
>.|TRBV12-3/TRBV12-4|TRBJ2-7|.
TGTGCCAGCAGTCTCGGACTGCCGGGGGAGCAGTACTTC
CASSLGLPGEQYF
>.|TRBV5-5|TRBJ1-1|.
TGTGCCAGCAGCTTGCGCTGGGGTGAAGCTTTCTTT
CASSLRWGEAFF
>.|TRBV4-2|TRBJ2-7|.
TGTGCCAGCAGCCAAGATTTGGGGACATACGAGCAGTACTTC
CASSQDLGTYEQYF
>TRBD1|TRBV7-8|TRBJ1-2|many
TGTGCCAGCAGCTTTTGGGACAGGGACCACTATGGCTACACCTTC
CASSFWDRDHYGYTF
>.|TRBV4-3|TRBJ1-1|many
TGCGCCAGCAGCCAACAGGTTAACACTGAAGCTTTCTTT
CASSQQVNTEAFF
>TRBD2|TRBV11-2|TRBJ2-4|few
TGTGCCAGCAGCCAGAGACTAGCGGGAAACATTCAGTACTTC
CASSQRLAGNIQYF
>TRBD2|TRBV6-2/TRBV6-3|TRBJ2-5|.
TGTGCCAGCAGTTCTCCGGGACTAGCGAACCCCGGGCAAGAGACCCAGTACTTC
CASSSPGLANPGQETQYF
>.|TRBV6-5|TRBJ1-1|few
TGTGCCAGCAGAGGTAACAGGAGGAGTAACACTGAAGCTTTCTTT
CASRGNRRSNTEAFF
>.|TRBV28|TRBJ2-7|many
TGTGCCAGCAGCCCAACAGTCTCCTACGAGCAGTACTTC
CASSPTVSYEQYF
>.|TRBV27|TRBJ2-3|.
TGTGCCAGCAGTAGAATCGCAGGCGATACGCAGTATTTT
CASSRIAGDTQYF
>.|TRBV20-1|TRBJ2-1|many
TGCAGTGCCAGCACCCTAGCGATGGAGGTACTTGAGCAGTTCTTC
CSASTLAMEVLEQFF
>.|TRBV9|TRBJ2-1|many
TGTGCCAGCAGCTCCGGTTACAATGAGCAGTTCTTC
CASSSGYNEQFF
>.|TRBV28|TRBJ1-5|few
TGTGCCAGCAGTCCGGGGAGGCGGGGCCATCAGCCCCAGCATTTT
CASSPGRRGHQPQHF
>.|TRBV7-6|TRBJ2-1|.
TGTGCCAGCAGCCTCCGAAGGGAGACGAGTTATTACAATGAGCAGTTCTTC
CASSLRRETSYYNEQFF
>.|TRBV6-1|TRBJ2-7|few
TGTGCCAGCAGTGAAGCCTCTGCCATACTGTACGAGCAGTACTTC
CASSEASAILYEQYF
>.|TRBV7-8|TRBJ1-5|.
TGTGCCAGCAGCCCATGGGGGGTTGATCAGCCCCAGCATTTT
CASSPWGVDQPQHF
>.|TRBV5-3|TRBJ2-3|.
TGTGCCAGAAGCTTGGTCTTTTCGGGTACGCAGTATTTT
CARSLVFSGTQYF